This T cell receptor beta chain was identified in a study of cytomegalovirus exposure and HLA in healthy donors. Study at large: Around 80 million unique TCR sequences came from HLA-typed donors in an early release.

Study-wide results and caveats: A previous analysis found most TCR beta V segments productive roughly 90% or roughly 30% of the time. The study flagged roughly 160 TCR beta chains as cytomegalovirus-associated. It has been reported that TCR beta sequences accurately predicted the HLA-A and HLA-B alleles of most subjects.

The germline V and J ends were trimmed by 2 bases and 1 base, with 23 bases remaining between them. The germline gives CDR1 MNHNS, CDR2 SASEGT. The CDR3 spans 19 residues. PCR involved 60 Vbeta and 13 Jbeta primers. Here immunoSEQ multiplex PCR was the method, and the copy in TCRdb shows in-frame clones only, minus some. Of about 130,000 clones listed, about 84% are singletons. On this clone itself: Its antigen is not identified.

The chain combines TRBV6-1 with TRBJ1-1; possible D gene TRBD1, 6 bases. The sequence was obtained from a man aged 35 to 55 in good health and CMV-seronegative. Specimen: PBMCs. CDR3 nucleotides: TGTGCCAGCAGTGAACTCACGATCGACAGGTATTTCACGAACACTGAAGCTTTCTTT. It encodes CASSELTIDRYFTNTEAFF.